The rows below give T cell receptor beta chains drawn from one sample of a study of neoadjuvant nivolumab and ipilimumab in lung cancer. Sequenced by immunoSEQ multiplex PCR; TCRdb stores in-frame clones only, minus some. The sample lists approximately 2,000 clones, over 65% seen once, with around 9.1% in the top ten. The specimen comprised adjacent normal lung tissue, sampled after neoadjuvant nivolumab, alone or with ipilimumab, at or shortly before surgery. These receptors were collected from an adult with non-small cell lung cancer. The CDR3 runs from the conserved cysteine through the conserved F or W. Fields, in order: V gene, J gene, clone size, D gene, CDR3 DNA, CDR3 protein. D genes are given only for firm matches. Clone size, where shown, is once, few, many, or a class for clones that have expanded.

TRBV4-1	TRBJ2-1	.	.	TGCGCCAGCAGCCAAGAACTAGAACCCACCTACGGTGAGCAGTTCTTC	CASSQELEPTYGEQFF
TRBV18	TRBJ1-1	once	TRBD1	TGTGCCAGCTCACCCACAGGGGTGAACACTGAAGCTTTCTTT	CASSPTGVNTEAFF
TRBV5-1	TRBJ2-3	.	.	TGCGCCAGCAGCTTGGGGGGAACAGATACGCAGTATTTT	CASSLGGTDTQYF
TRBV5-1	TRBJ2-3	.	TRBD2	TGCGCCAGCAGCCCTAGCGGGAGCACAGATACGCAGTATTTT	CASSPSGSTDTQYF
TRBV6-1	TRBJ2-1	.	TRBD1	TGTGCCAGCAGTGCCGGGACAGGGGGCTACAATGAGCAGTTCTTC	CASSAGTGGYNEQFF
TRBV11-2	TRBJ2-7	.	.	TGTGCCAGCAGCTCAAGTTGGAACGAGCAGTACTTC	CASSSSWNEQYF
TRBV18	TRBJ2-3	few	.	TGTGCCAGCTCACCACCGGGACGGACCACAGATACGCAGTATTTT	CASSPPGRTTDTQYF
TRBV19	TRBJ1-2	once	.	TGTGCCAGTAGTCTATCACTGGGCTATGGCTACACCTTC	CASSLSLGYGYTF
TRBV6-1	TRBJ2-7	.	.	TGTGCCACTAACAGGTCCCCAGAGTACGAGCAGTACTTC	CATNRSPEYEQYF
TRBV5-1	TRBJ1-1	.	.	TGCGCCAGCAGCTTGGGGGGTATGAACACTGAAGCTTTCTTT	CASSLGGMNTEAFF
TRBV30	TRBJ1-5	.	.	TGTGCCTGGAGTGTCGGCAGGTCGTCCAGCCAGCCCCAGCATTTT	CAWSVGRSSSQPQHF
TRBV7-3	TRBJ1-1	.	.	TGTGCCAGCAGCTTTGGAGCGAACACTGAAGCTTTCTTT	CASSFGANTEAFF
TRBV18	TRBJ1-2	once	.	TGTGCCAGCTCACCTGGGTGGGGCTACACCTTC	CASSPGWGYTF
TRBV30	TRBJ1-3	.	.	TGTGCCTGGAGTGGTTTGGTTTTCTCTGGAAACACCATATATTTT	CAWSGLVFSGNTIYF
TRBV29-1	TRBJ2-2	.	.	TGCAGCGTTGGGGGGCGGGAGTCCACCGGGGAGCTGTTTTTT	CSVGGRESTGELFF
TRBV5-1	TRBJ2-3	.	TRBD2	TGCGCCAGCAGCCCGGGACTAGCGGTTTCCCACACAGATACGCAGTATTTT	CASSPGLAVSHTDTQYF
TRBV5-1	TRBJ1-2	.	.	TGCGCCAGCAGTTCTAAACCGGGACGGGAATATGGCTACACCTTC	CASSSKPGREYGYTF
TRBV11-2	TRBJ2-7	.	.	TGTGCCAGCAGCATTACCCCCTACGAGCAGTACTTC	CASSITPYEQYF
TRBV11-1	TRBJ1-5	.	.	TGTGCCAGCAGCCTCCGGGGTCCAAGGGGCAATCAGCCCCAGCATTTT	CASSLRGPRGNQPQHF
TRBV5-6	TRBJ2-7	.	TRBD2	TGTGCCAGCAACTTTAGGGCGGGAGGGCCCCCCTACGAGCAGTACTTC	CASNFRAGGPPYEQYF
TRBV30	TRBJ2-2	few	.	TGTGCCTGGAGTGTGGGACGGTCCGGGGAGCTGTTTTTT	CAWSVGRSGELFF
TRBV4-3	TRBJ2-1	once	.	TGCGCCAGCAGCCAGAGGACCGAACTTTACAATGAGCAGTTCTTC	CASSQRTELYNEQFF
TRBV28	TRBJ2-5	.	.	TGTGCCAGCAGTTTAGGGGAACGTCCGACCCAGTACTTC	CASSLGERPTQYF
TRBV6-1	TRBJ2-5	.	TRBD1	TGTGCCAGCAGGCCGGGACAGGTGGGAGAGACCCAGTACTTC	CASRPGQVGETQYF
TRBV5-1	TRBJ1-1	.	.	TGCGCCAGCAGCCTGGGCTTCCCCGGCGGAGCTTTCTTT	CASSLGFPGGAFF
TRBV4-2	TRBJ2-2	.	.	TGTGCCAGCAGCCAAGCCGGAACACAGGGCCCGAACACCGGGGAGCTGTTTTTT	CASSQAGTQGPNTGELFF
TRBV25-1	TRBJ2-6	.	.	TGTGCCAGCTCCATAAGTCAGACAGGGGCCAACGTCCTGACTTTC	CASSISQTGANVLTF
TRBV7-2	TRBJ1-2	.	.	TGTGCCAGCAGCCCCCAAGGGGGGTTGGATGGCTACACCTTC	CASSPQGGLDGYTF
TRBV9	TRBJ2-3	.	TRBD2	TGTGCCAGCAGCGTAGGGACTAGCGGGAGCTTTGGGGATACGCAGTATTTT	CASSVGTSGSFGDTQYF
TRBV18	TRBJ2-1	once	TRBD2	TGTGCCAGCTCACCACCGGCGGGAGGGCAAGGAAATGAGCAGTTCTTC	CASSPPAGGQGNEQFF
TRBV18	TRBJ2-3	.	TRBD2	TGTGCCAGCTCACCACGAGCGGGACTCACAGATACGCAGTATTTT	CASSPRAGLTDTQYF
TRBV5-1	TRBJ2-4	.	.	TGCGCCAGCAGCGCCGGCGACAAAAACATTCAGTACTTC	CASSAGDKNIQYF
TRBV5-1	TRBJ2-1	few	TRBD1	TGCGCCAGCAGCGGCCGGACAGGGGATGAGCAGTTCTTC	CASSGRTGDEQFF
TRBV2	TRBJ2-5	.	TRBD1	TGTGCCAGCGGGACAGGGGGCTTTAGCGGAGGGCTTGGGGAGACCCAGTACTTC	CASGTGGFSGGLGETQYF
TRBV6-1	TRBJ1-2	.	.	TGTGCCAGCAGTCCCTCGGATGGCTATGGCTACACCTTC	CASSPSDGYGYTF
TRBV7-2	TRBJ1-5	.	.	TGTGCCAGCAGCTTAGGAGTCAGGGAGAATCAGCCCCAGCATTTT	CASSLGVRENQPQHF
TRBV19	TRBJ1-5	.	TRBD1	TGTGCCAGTAGTAGAACAGGGGGCGCAGGTCAGCCCCAGCATTTT	CASSRTGGAGQPQHF
TRBV28	TRBJ1-1	.	.	TGTGCCAGCAGTCCCTCGATCGGGTCGCGGACTGAAGCTTTCTTT	CASSPSIGSRTEAFF
TRBV19	TRBJ2-7	.	TRBD2	TGTGCCAGTAGTATTCGGGGGGGGATCACCTACGAGCAGTACTTC	CASSIRGGITYEQYF
TRBV10-1	TRBJ1-1	few	.	TGCGCCAGCAGTGAGGCCGGACAGCTCGAAGCTTTCTTT	CASSEAGQLEAFF
TRBV7-9	TRBJ1-5	.	.	TGTGCCAGCAGCTTAGGGATTCAGCCCCAGCATTTT	CASSLGIQPQHF
TRBV13	TRBJ2-7	.	TRBD2	TGTGCCAGCAGCGTGGGACTAGCGGGCGTCGCGCCGTGGGACTTC	CASSVGLAGVAPWDF
TRBV18	TRBJ2-7	.	.	TGTGCCAGCTCACAGGGGATTGAGTACGAGCAGTACTTC	CASSQGIEYEQYF
TRBV7-2	TRBJ2-7	.	.	TGTGCCAGCAGCTTAGGGGGCGGACTTTACGAGCAGTACTTC	CASSLGGGLYEQYF
TRBV5-4	TRBJ2-4	.	TRBD1	TGTGCCAGCAGCCGGGGACAGGGTCCTTCCGTGACCAAAAACATTCAGTACTTC	CASSRGQGPSVTKNIQYF
TRBV11-2	TRBJ2-1	.	TRBD2	TGTGCCAGCAGCTTACGACTAGCGGGAGGCTCCTACAATGAGCAGTTCTTC	CASSLRLAGGSYNEQFF
TRBV11-2	TRBJ2-7	.	.	TGTGCCAGCAGCTTAGGGCAGGGGGGCCAGAACGAGCAGTACTTC	CASSLGQGGQNEQYF
TRBV7-3	TRBJ2-2	.	TRBD2	TGTGCCAGCAGCTTCCTCATCAGCGGGACTAGCGGCACCGGGGAGCTGTTTTTT	CASSFLISGTSGTGELFF
TRBV5-7	TRBJ2-7	few	TRBD2	TGTGCCAGCAGCTTTAAAGCGGGAAAAACCTACGAGCAGTACTTC	CASSFKAGKTYEQYF